The clone carrying this TCR beta chain was counted a single time. Antigen: not known. Compared with germline, one end of the junction differs, possibly owing to a read error. The data are from a study of cytomegalovirus exposure and HLA in healthy donors. About the study: Findings of an earlier analysis included roughly 120 million unique TCR beta sequences from roughly 190 million T cells. Study-wide points: TCR beta V- and J-gene trimming, according to a later analysis, was linked to a missense DCLRE1C variant.

The PCR ran on 60 Vbeta and 13 Jbeta primers. This table comes from immunoSEQ multiplex PCR, and its TCRdb copy is limited to in-frame clones, with some not included. The table shows fewer than 100,000 clones, with around 77% occurring only once. Germline lookup yields CDR1 LNHDA and CDR2 SQIVND (reference sequence). The CDR3 has 14 amino acids. Source material: PBMCs. V is TRBV19 and J is TRBJ2-5; 8 bases are a match to TRBD1. The receptor comes from a female donor in good health and CMV-seronegative. CDR3 sequence (DNA): TGTGCCAGTAGGACGACAGGGGTACAAGAGGCCCAGTACTTC. Translating it yields CASRTTGVQEAQYF. The full variable domain, its missing parts supplied by reference TRBV19 and TRBJ2-5, is DGGITQSPKYLFRKEGQNVTLSCEQNLNHDAMYWYRQDPGQGLRLIYYSQIVNDFQKGDIAEGYSVSREKKESFPLTVTSAQKNPTAFYLCASRTTGVQEAQYFGPGTRLLVL.